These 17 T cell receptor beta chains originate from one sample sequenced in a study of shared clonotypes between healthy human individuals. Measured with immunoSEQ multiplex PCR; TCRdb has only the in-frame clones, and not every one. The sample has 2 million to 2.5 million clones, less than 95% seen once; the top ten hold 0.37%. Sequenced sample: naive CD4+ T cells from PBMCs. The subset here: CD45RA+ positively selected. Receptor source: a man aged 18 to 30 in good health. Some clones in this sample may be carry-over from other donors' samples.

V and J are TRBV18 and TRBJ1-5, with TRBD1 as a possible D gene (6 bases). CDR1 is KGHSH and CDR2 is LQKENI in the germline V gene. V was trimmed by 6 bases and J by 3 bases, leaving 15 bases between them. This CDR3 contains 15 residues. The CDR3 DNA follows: TGTGCCAGCTCCGTGGTCGGGGGCCCCAATCAGCCCCAGCATTTT. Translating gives CASSVVGGPNQPQHF.

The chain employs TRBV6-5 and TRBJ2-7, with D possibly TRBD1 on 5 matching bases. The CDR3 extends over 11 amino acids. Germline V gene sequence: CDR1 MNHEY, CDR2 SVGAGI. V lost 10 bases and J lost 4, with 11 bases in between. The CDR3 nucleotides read TGTGCCACCACCCAGGGTTACGAGCAGTACTTC. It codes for CATTQGYEQYF.

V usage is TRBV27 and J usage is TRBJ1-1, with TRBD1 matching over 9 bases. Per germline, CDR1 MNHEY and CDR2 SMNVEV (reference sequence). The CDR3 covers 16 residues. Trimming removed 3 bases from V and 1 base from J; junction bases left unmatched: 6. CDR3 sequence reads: CASSFSPGQGNTEAFF. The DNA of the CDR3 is TGTGCCAGCAGTTTCAGCCCGGGACAGGGGAACACTGAAGCTTTCTTT.

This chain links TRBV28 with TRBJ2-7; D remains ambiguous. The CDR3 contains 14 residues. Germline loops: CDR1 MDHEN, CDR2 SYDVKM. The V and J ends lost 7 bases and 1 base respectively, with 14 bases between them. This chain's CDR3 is CASTTTLASYEQYF. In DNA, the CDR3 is TGTGCCAGCACCACTACTTTAGCTTCCTACGAGCAGTACTTC.

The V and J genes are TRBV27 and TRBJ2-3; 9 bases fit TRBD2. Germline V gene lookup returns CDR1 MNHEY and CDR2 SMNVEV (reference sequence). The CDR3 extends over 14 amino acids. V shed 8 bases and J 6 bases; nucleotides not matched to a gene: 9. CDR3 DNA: TGTGCCAGCCGGGCAGCGGGAGGTTGGGATACGCAGTATTTT. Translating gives CASRAAGGWDTQYF.

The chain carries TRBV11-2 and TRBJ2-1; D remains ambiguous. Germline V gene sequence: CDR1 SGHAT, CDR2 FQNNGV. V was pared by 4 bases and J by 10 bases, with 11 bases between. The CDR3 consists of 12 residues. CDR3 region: CASSSPGREQFF. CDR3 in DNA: TGTGCCAGCAGCTCTCCGGGTAGGGAGCAGTTCTTC.

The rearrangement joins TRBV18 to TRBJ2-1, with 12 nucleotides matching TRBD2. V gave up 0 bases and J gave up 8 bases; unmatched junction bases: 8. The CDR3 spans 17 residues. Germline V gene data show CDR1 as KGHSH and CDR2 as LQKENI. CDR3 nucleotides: TGTGCCAGCTCACCACCACGACTAGCGGGAGAGGTCGATGAGCAGTTCTTC. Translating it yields CASSPPRLAGEVDEQFF.

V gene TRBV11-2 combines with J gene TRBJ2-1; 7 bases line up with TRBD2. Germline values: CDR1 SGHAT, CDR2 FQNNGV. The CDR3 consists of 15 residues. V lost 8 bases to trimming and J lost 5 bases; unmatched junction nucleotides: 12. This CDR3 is CASPTSAGANNEQFF. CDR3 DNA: TGTGCCAGCCCGACCTCTGCGGGAGCCAACAATGAGCAGTTCTTC.

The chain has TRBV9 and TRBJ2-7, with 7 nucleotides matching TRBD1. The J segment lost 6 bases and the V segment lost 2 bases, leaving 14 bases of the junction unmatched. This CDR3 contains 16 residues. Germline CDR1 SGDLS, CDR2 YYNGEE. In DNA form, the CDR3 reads TGTGCCAGCAGCGTCGGGGACAGTGGGACGGGGCGCGAGCAGTACTTC. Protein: CASSVGDSGTGREQYF.

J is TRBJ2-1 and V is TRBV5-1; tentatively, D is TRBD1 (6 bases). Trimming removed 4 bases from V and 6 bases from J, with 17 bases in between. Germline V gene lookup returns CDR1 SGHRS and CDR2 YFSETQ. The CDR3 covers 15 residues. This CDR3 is CASSPTGTGGNEQFF. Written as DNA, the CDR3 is TGCGCCAGCAGCCCTACAGGGACGGGCGGCAATGAGCAGTTCTTC.

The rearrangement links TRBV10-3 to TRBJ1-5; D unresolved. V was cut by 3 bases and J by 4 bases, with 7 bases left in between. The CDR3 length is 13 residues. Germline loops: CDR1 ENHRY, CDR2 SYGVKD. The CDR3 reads CAISDRMNQPQHF. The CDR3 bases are TGTGCCATCAGTGACAGGATGAATCAGCCCCAGCATTTT.

As DNA, the CDR3 is TGTGCCAGCAGCTCGACTAGCGGGGGGACCCAGTACTTC. Translated: CASSSTSGGTQYF. The chain carries TRBV7-2 and TRBJ2-5; 12 nucleotides align to TRBD2. V shed 4 bases and J 7 bases; nucleotides not matched to a gene: 1. CDR1 and CDR2 (germline): SGHTA, FQGNSA. The CDR3 has 13 residues. Variable domain in full (rest from reference TRBV7-2 and TRBJ2-5): GAGVSQSPSNKVTEKGKDVELRCDPISGHTALYWYRQSLGQGLEFLIYFQGNSAPDKSGLPSDRFSAERTGGSVSTLTIQRTQQEDSAVYLCASSSTSGGTQYFGPGTRLLVL.

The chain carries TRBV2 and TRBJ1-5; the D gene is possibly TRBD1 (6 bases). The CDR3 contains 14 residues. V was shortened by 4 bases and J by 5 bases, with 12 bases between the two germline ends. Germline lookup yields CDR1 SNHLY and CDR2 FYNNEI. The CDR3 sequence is CASSAQGKDQPQHF. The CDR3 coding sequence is TGTGCCAGCAGTGCACAGGGTAAAGATCAGCCCCAGCATTTT.

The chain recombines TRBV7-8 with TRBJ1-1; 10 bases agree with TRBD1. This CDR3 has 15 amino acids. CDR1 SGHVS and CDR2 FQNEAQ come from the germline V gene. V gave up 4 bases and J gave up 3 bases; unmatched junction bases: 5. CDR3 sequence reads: CASSSWTGGDTEAFF. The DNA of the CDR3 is TGTGCCAGCAGCTCCTGGACAGGGGGTGACACTGAAGCTTTCTTT.

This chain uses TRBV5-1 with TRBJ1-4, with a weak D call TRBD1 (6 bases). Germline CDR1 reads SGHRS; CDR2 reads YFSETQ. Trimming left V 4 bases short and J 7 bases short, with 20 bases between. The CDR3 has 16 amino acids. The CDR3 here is CASSINTGQGSEKLFF. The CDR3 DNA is TGCGCCAGCAGCATCAATACAGGGCAGGGCAGTGAAAAACTGTTTTTT.

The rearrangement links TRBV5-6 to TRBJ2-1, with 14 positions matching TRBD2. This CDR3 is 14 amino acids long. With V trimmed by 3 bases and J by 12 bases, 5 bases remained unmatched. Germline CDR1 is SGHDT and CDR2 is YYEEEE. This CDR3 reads CASSSGLAGVWQFF. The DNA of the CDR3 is TGTGCCAGCAGCTCGGGACTAGCGGGAGTCTGGCAGTTCTTC.

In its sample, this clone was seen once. The CDR3 bases are TGTGCCAGCAGCGTCCGAAGCAGGGGGCAATACACCTTC. As protein: CASSVRSRGQYTF. The chain employs TRBV9 and TRBJ1-2, with 8 bases identical to TRBD1. Germline V gene lookup returns CDR1 SGDLS and CDR2 YYNGEE. The CDR3 runs 13 residues. V was clipped by 2 bases and J by 11 bases; unmatched bases: 8.